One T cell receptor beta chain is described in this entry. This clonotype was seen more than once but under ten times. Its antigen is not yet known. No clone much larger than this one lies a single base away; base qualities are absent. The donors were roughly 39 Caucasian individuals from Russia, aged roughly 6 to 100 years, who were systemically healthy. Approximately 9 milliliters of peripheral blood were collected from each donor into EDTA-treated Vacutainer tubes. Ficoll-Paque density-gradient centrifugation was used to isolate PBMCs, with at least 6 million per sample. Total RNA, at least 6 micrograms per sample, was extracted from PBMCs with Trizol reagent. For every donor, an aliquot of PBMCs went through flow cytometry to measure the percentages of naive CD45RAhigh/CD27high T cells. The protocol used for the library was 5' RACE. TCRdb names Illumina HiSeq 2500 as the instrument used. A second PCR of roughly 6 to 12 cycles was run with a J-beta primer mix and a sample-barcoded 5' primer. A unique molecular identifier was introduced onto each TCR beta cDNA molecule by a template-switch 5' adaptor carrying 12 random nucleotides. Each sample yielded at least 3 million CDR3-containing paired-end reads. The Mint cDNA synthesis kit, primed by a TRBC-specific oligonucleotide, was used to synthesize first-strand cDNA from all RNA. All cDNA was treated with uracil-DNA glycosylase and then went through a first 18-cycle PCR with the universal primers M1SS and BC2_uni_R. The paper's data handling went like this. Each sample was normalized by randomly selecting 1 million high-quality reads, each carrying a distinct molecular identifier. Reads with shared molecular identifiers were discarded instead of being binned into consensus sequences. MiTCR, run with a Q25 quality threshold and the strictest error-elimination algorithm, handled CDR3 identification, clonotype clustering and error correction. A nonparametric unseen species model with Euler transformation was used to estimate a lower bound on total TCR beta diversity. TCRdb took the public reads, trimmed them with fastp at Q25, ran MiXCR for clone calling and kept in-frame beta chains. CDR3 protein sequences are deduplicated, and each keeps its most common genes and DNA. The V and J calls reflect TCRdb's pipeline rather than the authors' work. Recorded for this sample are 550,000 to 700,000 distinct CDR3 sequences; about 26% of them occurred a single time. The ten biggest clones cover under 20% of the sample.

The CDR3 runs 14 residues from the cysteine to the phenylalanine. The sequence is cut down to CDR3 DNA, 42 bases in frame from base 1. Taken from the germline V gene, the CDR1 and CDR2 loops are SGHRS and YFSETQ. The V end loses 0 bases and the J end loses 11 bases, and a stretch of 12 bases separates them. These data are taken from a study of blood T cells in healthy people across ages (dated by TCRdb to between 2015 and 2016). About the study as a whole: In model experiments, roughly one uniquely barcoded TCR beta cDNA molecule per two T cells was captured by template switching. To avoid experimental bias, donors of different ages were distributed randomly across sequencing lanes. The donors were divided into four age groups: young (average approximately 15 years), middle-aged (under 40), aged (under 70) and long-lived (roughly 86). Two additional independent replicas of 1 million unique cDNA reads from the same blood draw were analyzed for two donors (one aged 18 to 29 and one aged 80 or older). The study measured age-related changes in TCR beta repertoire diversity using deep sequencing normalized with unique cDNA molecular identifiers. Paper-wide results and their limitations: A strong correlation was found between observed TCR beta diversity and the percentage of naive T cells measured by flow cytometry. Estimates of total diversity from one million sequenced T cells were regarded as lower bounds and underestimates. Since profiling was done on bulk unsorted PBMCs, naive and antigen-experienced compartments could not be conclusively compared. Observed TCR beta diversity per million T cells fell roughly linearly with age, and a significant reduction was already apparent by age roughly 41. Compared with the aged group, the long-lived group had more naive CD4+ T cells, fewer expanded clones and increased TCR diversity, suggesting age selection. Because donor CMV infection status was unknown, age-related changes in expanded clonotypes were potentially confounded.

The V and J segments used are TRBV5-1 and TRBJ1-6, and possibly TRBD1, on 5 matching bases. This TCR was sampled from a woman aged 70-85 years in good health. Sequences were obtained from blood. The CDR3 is CASSLDRNSAPLHF. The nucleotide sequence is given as TGCGCCAGCAGCTTGGACAGGAATTCGGCACCCCTCCACTTT. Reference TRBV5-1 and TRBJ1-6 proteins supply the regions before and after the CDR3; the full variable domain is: KAGVTQTPRYLIKTRGQQVTLSCSPISGHRSVSWYQQTPGQGLQFLFEYFSETQRNKGNFPGRFSGRQFSNSRSEMNVSTLELGDSALYLCASSLDRNSAPLHFGNGTRLTVT.